This T cell receptor beta chain was retrieved from a study of graft-versus-host responses after intestinal transplantation. Study background: Recipients were all induced with anti-thymocyte globulin, then given tacrolimus and steroids for around three years. Study observations and caveats: GvH clones were found in recipient marrow; some appeared first in ileum or blood. Maximum circulating GvH clone levels tracked with early post-transplant HvG decreases. Patients with graft-donor T cell macrochimerism had high graft-versus-host to host-versus-graft clonal ratios in allografts.

This CDR3 has 15 residues. Germline V gives CDR1 SQVTM, CDR2 ANQGSEA. Losses at the gene ends were 5 bases for V and 0 bases for J; bases not matched to a gene: 7. This clone was seen a single time. Its antigen is as yet unknown. Produced via immunoSEQ multiplex PCR; TCRdb's table is partial and in-frame only. The sample contains about 120,000 clones, around 93% of which appear only once. The clonotype comes from a human donor who received an intestinal transplant. The sequencing used unstimulated CD4+ T cells sorted from spleen or lymph node cells, collected before intestinal transplant. This rearrangement joins TRBV29-1 to TRBJ2-4, with TRBD2 identical over 7 bases. CDR3 residues: CSVYSGTKAKNIQYF. The CDR3 region has the DNA TGCAGCGTTTACTCCGGGACTAAAGCCAAAAACATTCAGTACTTC.